Sequencing of this TCR beta chain was carried out in a study of T cell repertoires in cytomegalovirus infection. This CDR3 is built from 14 residues. V was shortened by 3 bases and J by 7 bases, with 15 bases between the two germline ends. Germline V gene data show CDR1 as ENHRY and CDR2 as SYGVKD. TCRdb recomputed calls from the reads with MiXCR, one row per CDR3 protein. Of approximately 550,000 distinct CDR3 sequences in the sample, approximately 15% were seen once. Material for sequencing was CD8+ T cells from PBMCs. V usage is TRBV10-3 and J usage is TRBJ1-2; a weak D match, TRBD1 (6 bases). This sequence was found in a human donor in good health (CMV status not recorded). Some clones in this sample may be carry-over from other donors' samples. The CDR3 nucleotides are TGTGCCATCAGTGAAGGGGGGCGCTCGGGTGGCTACACCTTC. It is translated as CAISEGGRSGGYTF.